The 3 T cell receptor beta chains presented below share a single source sample, sequenced in a study of T cells in Graves' hyperthyroidism and ophthalmopathy. There were TCR beta CDR3 regions amplified from RNA transcripts. The HTBI primer set served for first-round RT-PCR of the TCR CDR3. MiXCR, applied by TCRdb to the multiplex PCR reads, yields one record per CDR3 protein. The sample contains about 510,000 distinct CDR3 sequences, 14% of which appear only once. The sample taken for sequencing was blood. These receptors were collected from a woman in her thirties or forties with Graves' hyperthyroidism.

Many counts were recorded for this clonotype. This chain uses TRBV28 with TRBJ1-2; D not certain. This CDR3 region has 14 residues. Germline assignment: CDR1 MDHEN and CDR2 SYDVKM. With 3 bases removed from V and 5 bases from J, the gap between germline ends came to 13 bases. The CDR3 sequence: CASSFGRTIYGYTF. CDR3 nucleotides: TGTGCCAGCAGTTTCGGACGTACCATTTATGGCTACACCTTC.

This clonotype occurred a few times. The chain links TRBV7-3 to TRBJ2-2; D is possibly TRBD2 (6 bases). The CDR3 covers 16 residues. V lost 2 bases to trimming and J lost 3 bases, with 13 bases between them. CDR1 is SGHTA and CDR2 is FQGTGA in the germline V gene. The CDR3 here is CASSLGSGVDTGELFF. The CDR3 DNA reads as TGTGCCAGCAGCTTAGGTTCGGGAGTGGACACCGGGGAGCTGTTTTTT.

The chain uses TRBV20-1 and TRBJ1-5; TRBD1 matches at 7 bases. This CDR3 region has 16 residues. The J segment lost 0 bases and the V segment lost 1 base, leaving 6 bases of the junction unmatched. Germline assignment: CDR1 DFQATT and CDR2 SNEGSKA (reference sequence). In DNA form, the CDR3 reads TGCAGTGCTAGAGTAGGGGGCGGCTATAGCAATCAGCCCCAGCATTTT. Protein: CSARVGGGYSNQPQHF.